This T cell receptor beta chain was sequenced during a study of T cell responses to AZD1222 COVID-19 vaccine. Study in general: Whether given at about 4 or about 12 weeks, second doses were pooled. General study findings and limits: Most donors were white British, females outnumbered males, and clonal diversity was possibly underestimated. Targeting of unmutated variant regions was reportedly seen in nearly half of spike-specific TCRs.

Comment on this clone: What it binds is unknown.

Assay used: immunoSEQ multiplex PCR; TCRdb lists only in-frame clones, some missing. The table shows about 150,000 clones, with around 90% occurring only once. The CDR3 sequence is 19 residues long. Germline CDR1 and CDR2: SEHNR and FQNEAQ (reference sequence). Trimming removed 5 bases from V and 5 bases from J; junction bases left unmatched: 16. This TCR was sampled from an adult in good health. This material consisted of peripheral blood, taken on day 0 of AZD1222 vaccination. The rearrangement uses TRBV7-9 and TRBJ1-6; 9 bases are a match to TRBD1. Written as DNA, the CDR3 is TGTGCCAGCAGCAAAGGACAGGGGCTACTCTCTTCTAATAATTCACCCCTCCACTTT. Its protein product is CASSKGQGLLSSNNSPLHF.